This T cell receptor beta chain was retrieved from a study of cytomegalovirus exposure and HLA in healthy donors. The V gene end was trimmed by 6 bases and the J gene end by 0 bases; junction bases not matched to a gene: 13. The CDR3 is 18 residues long. Germline CDR1 reads MDHEN; CDR2 reads SYDVKM. The study ran its PCR with 60 Vbeta and 13 Jbeta primers. Libraries were prepared by immunoSEQ multiplex PCR; TCRdb keeps only in-frame clonotypes and omits some of them. Here the sample spans under 250,000 clones, about 78% being singletons. The clonotype comes from a male donor in good health and CMV-seronegative. V gene TRBV28 combines with J gene TRBJ2-1; 8 bases fit TRBD1. The sequenced material came from PBMCs. The CDR3 is CASSPSGTGVPSYNEQFF. The CDR3 DNA reads TGTGCCAGCAGCCCCTCCGGGACAGGTGTTCCCTCCTACAATGAGCAGTTCTTC.